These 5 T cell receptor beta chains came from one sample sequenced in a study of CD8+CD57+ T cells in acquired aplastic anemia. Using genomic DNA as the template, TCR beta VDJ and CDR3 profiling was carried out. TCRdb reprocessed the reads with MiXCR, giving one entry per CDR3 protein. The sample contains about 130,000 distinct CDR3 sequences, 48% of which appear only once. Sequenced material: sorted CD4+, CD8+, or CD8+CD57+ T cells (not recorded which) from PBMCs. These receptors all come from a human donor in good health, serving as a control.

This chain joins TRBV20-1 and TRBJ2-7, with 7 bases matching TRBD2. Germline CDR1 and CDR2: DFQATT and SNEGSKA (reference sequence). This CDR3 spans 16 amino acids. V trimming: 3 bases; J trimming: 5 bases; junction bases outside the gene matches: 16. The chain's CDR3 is CSARDPGGSTPNEQYF. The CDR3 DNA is TGCAGTGCTAGGGACCCCGGCGGGAGTACCCCCAACGAGCAGTACTTC.

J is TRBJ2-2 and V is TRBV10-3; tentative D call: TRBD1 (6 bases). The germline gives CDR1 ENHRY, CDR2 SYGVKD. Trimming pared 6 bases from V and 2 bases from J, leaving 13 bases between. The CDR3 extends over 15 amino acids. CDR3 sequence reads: CAISETGTNTGELFF. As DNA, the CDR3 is TGTGCCATCAGCGAAACAGGGACAAACACCGGGGAGCTGTTTTTT.

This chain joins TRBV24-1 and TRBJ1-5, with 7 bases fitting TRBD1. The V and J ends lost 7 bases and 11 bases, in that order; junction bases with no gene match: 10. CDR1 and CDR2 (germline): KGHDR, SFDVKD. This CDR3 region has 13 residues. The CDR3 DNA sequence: TGTGCCACCAGAGACAGGGAAGAATCAGCCCAGCATTTT. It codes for CATRDREESAQHF.

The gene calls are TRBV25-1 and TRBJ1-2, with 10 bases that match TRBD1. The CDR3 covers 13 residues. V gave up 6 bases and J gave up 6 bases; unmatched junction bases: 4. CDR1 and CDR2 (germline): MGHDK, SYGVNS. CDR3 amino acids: CASRPGTGDGYTF. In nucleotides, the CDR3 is TGTGCCAGCAGGCCCGGGACAGGGGATGGCTACACCTTC.

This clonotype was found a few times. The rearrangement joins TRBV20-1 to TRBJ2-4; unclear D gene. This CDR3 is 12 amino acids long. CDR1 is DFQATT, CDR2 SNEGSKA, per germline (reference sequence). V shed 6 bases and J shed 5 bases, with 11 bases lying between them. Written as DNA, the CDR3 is TGCAGTGCGGCTCCGGGCCAAAACATTCAGTACTTC. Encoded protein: CSAAPGQNIQYF.